The T cell receptor beta chain described here comes from a study of PD-L1 blockade in urothelial cancer. The CDR3 covers 15 residues. J gave up 6 bases and V 3 bases, and 11 bases lay outside the gene matches. The germline gives CDR1 MNHEY, CDR2 SMNVEV (reference sequence). Generated by immunoSEQ multiplex PCR, the TCRdb table keeps only in-frame clones and is missing some. The table includes 15,000 to 20,000 clones, approximately 90% detected once. This clone came up once. Stated time point: pretreatment peripheral blood. The receptor's source is a man aged 65 to 79 with urothelial cancer. This sample comprised PBMCs, obtained around atezolizumab (anti-PD-L1) treatment. This chain uses TRBV27 with TRBJ2-7, with 7 bases fitting TRBD1. The CDR3 spells CASSFSSRTGAEQYF. The CDR3 nucleotides are TGTGCCAGCAGTTTCTCCTCTCGGACAGGAGCCGAGCAGTACTTC.